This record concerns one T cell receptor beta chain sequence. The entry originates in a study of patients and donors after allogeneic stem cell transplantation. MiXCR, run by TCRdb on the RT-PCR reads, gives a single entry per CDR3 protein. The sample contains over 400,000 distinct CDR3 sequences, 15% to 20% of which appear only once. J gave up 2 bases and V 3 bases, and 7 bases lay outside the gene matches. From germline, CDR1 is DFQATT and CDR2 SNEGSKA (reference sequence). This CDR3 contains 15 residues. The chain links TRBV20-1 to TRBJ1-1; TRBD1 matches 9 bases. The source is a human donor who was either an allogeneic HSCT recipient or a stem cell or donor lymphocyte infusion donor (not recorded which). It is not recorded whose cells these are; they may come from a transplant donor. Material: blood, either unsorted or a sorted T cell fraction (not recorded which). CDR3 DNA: TGCAGTGCTAGGGCCGACAGGGGGGATAACACTGAAGCTTTCTTT. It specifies CSARADRGDNTEAFF.